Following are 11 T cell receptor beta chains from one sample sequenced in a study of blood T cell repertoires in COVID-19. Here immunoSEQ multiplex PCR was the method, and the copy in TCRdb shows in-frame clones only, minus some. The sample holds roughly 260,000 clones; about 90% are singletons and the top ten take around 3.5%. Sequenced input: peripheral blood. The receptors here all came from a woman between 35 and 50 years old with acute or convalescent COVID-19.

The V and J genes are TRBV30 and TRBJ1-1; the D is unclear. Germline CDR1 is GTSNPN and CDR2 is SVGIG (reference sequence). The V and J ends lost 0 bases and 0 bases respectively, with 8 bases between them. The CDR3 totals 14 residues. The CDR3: CAWSVRSLNTEAFF. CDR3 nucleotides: TGTGCCTGGAGTGTGCGGAGTTTGAACACTGAAGCTTTCTTT.

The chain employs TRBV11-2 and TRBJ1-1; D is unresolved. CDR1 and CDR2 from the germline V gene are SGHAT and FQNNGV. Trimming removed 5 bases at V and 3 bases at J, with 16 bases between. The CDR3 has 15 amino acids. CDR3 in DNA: TGTGCCAGCAGCCGCGGACTCAATAGGGACACTGAAGCTTTCTTT. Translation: CASSRGLNRDTEAFF.

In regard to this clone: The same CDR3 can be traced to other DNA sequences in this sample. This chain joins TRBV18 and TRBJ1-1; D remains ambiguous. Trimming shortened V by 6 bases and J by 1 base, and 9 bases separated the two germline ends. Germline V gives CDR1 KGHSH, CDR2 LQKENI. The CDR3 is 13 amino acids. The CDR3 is CASSLGENTEAFF. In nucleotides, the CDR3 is TGTGCCAGCTCTCTCGGGGAGAACACTGAAGCTTTCTTT.

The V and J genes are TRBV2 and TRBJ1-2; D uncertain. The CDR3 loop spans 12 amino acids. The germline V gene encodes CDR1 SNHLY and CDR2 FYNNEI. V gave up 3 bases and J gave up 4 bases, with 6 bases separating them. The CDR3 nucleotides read TGTGCCAGCAGTGATGGCCGCTATGGCTACACCTTC. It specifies CASSDGRYGYTF. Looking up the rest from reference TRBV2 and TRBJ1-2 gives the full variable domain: EPEVTQTPSHQVTQMGQEVILRCVPISNHLYFYWYRQILGQKVEFLVSFYNNEISEKSEIFDDQFSVERPDGSNFTLKIRSTKLEDSAMYFCASSDGRYGYTFGSGTRLTVV.

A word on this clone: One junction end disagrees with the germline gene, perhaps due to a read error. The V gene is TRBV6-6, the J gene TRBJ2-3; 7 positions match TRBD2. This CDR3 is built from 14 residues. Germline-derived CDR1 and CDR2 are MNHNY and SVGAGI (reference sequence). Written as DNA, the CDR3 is TGTGCCAGCACTTACGGGGGGAGCACAGATACGCAGTATTTT. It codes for CASTYGGSTDTQYF.

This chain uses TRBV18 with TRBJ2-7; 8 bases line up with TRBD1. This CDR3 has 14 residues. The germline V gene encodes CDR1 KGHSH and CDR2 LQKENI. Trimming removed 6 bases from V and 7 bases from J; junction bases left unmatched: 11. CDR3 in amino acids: CASSDSGTGREQYV. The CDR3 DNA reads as TGTGCCAGCTCTGACTCCGGGACAGGCAGGGAGCAGTACGTC.

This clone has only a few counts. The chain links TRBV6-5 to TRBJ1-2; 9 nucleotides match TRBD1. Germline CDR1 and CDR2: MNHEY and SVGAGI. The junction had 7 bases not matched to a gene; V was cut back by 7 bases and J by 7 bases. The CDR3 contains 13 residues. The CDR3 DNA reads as TGTGCCAGCACTGGGGGACAGGGATCTGGCTACACCTTC. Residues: CASTGGQGSGYTF.

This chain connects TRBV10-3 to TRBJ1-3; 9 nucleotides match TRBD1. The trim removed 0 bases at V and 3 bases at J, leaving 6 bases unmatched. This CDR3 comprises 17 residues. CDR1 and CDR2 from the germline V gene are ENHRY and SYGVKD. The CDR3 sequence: CAISESRDRVFGNTIYF. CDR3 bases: TGTGCCATCAGTGAGTCCCGGGACAGGGTGTTTGGAAACACCATATATTTT.

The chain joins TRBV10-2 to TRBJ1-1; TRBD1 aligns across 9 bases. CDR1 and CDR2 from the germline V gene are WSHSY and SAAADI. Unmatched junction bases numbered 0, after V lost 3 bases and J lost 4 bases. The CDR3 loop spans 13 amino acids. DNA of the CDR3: TGCGCCAGCAGTGAACAGGGGGCCACTGAAGCTTTCTTT. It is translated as CASSEQGATEAFF.

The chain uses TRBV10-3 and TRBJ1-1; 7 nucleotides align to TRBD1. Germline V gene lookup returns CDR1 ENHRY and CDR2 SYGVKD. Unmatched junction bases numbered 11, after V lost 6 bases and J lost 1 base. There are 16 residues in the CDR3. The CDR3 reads CAIRGSTGRTNTEAFF. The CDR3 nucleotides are TGTGCCATCAGGGGGTCGACAGGGCGCACGAACACTGAAGCTTTCTTT.

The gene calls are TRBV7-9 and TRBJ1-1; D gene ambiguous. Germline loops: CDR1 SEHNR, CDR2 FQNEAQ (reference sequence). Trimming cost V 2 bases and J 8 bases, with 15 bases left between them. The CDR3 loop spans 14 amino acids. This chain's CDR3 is CASSLSSGVVEAFF. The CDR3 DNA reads TGTGCCAGCAGCTTATCGTCCGGGGTGGTCGAAGCTTTCTTT.